This entry lists 20 T cell receptor beta chains sequenced from one sample in a study of blood T cell repertoires in COVID-19. Some clones are missing from TCRdb's copy, which holds only in-frame ones; the method was immunoSEQ multiplex PCR. The sample shows under 200,000 clones, more than 75% of them seen only once. Source material: PBMCs or T cells enriched from blood (not recorded which). The receptors derive from a man aged 40-55 years with acute COVID-19.

The genes are TRBV11-3 and TRBJ2-7; D not resolved. Germline CDR1 and CDR2: SGHNT and YENEEA. The CDR3 runs 14 residues. V gave up 0 bases and J gave up 2 bases, with 8 bases separating them. CDR3 sequence reads: CASSLDTEPYEQYF. The CDR3, as DNA: TGTGCCAGCAGCTTAGATACCGAGCCCTACGAGCAGTACTTC.

The chain links TRBV5-1 to TRBJ2-2; no reliable D call. There are 15 residues in the CDR3. V was pared by 4 bases and J by 0 bases, with 10 bases between. Germline V gene sequence: CDR1 SGHRS, CDR2 YFSETQ. DNA for the CDR3: TGCGCCAGCAGCCAAACAGCCTCGAACACCGGGGAGCTGTTTTTT. Translated: CASSQTASNTGELFF.

The gene calls are TRBV10-1 and TRBJ2-3; 10 positions agree with TRBD2. Germline CDR1 is WNHNN and CDR2 is SYGVQD (reference sequence). The J segment lost 2 bases and the V segment lost 3 bases, leaving 5 bases of the junction unmatched. CDR3 length: 16 amino acids. CDR3 region: CASSEPAGGVTDTQYF. Here the CDR3 DNA reads TGCGCCAGCAGTGAACCAGCGGGAGGGGTCACAGATACGCAGTATTTT.

The chain carries TRBV7-9 and TRBJ2-3; tentatively, D is TRBD1 (5 bases). CDR1 and CDR2 from the germline V gene are SEHNR and FQNEAQ (reference sequence). Trimming removed 2 bases at V and 2 bases at J, with 17 bases between. The CDR3 length is 17 residues. The CDR3 reads CASSLLVRIGATDTQYF. The CDR3 DNA reads TGTGCCAGCAGCTTATTAGTACGGATAGGGGCCACAGATACGCAGTATTTT.

Only one count was recorded for this clone. The chain combines TRBV18 with TRBJ1-1; D remains ambiguous. In germline, CDR1 is KGHSH, CDR2 LQKENI. V lost 3 bases to trimming and J lost 5 bases, with 10 bases between them. The CDR3 runs 13 residues. The CDR3 here is CASSPAGRTEAFF. CDR3 coding DNA: TGTGCCAGCTCACCGGCCGGGAGGACTGAAGCTTTCTTT.

This sequence joins TRBV28 and TRBJ1-1; possibly TRBD1 for D (5 bases). There are 13 residues in the CDR3. Germline CDR1 reads MDHEN; CDR2 reads SYDVKM. Trimming removed 6 bases from V and 6 bases from J, with 14 bases in between. The CDR3: CASSPTATSEAFF. The CDR3 nucleotides read TGTGCCAGCAGCCCGACAGCCACCTCTGAAGCTTTCTTT. Using reference TRBV28 and TRBJ1-1 for the parts outside the CDR3, the full variable domain is DVKVTQSSRYLVKRTGEKVFLECVQDMDHENMFWYRQDPGLGLRLIYFSYDVKMKEKGDIPEGYSVSREKKERFSLILESASTNQTSMYLCASSPTATSEAFFGQGTRLTVV.

CDR3 residues: CASSHHQGLGSTDTQYF. Written as DNA, the CDR3 is TGTGCCAGCAGCCACCATCAAGGACTGGGTAGCACAGATACGCAGTATTTT. The chain uses TRBV3-1 (or the pseudogene TRBV3-2) and TRBJ2-3; tentatively, D is TRBD2 (5 bases). CDR3 length: 17 residues. The germline V and J ends were trimmed by 3 bases and 0 bases, with 16 bases remaining between them. Germline V gene lookup returns CDR1 LGHDT and CDR2 YNNKEL (reference sequence).

The chain combines TRBV4-3 with TRBJ2-7, with TRBD2 matching 9 bases. V lost 1 base and J lost 2; bases outside the gene matches: 9. Germline CDR1 reads LGHNA; CDR2 reads YSLEER. This CDR3 contains 17 residues. DNA of the CDR3: TGCGCCAGCAGCCAAGTGGGGCTGCGGGAGGGCCCCTACGAGCAGTACTTC. This translates into CASSQVGLREGPYEQYF.

A few counts support this clone. The chain has TRBV7-8 and TRBJ2-7, with D tentatively TRBD2 (5 bases). Per germline, CDR1 SGHVS and CDR2 FQNEAQ. Trimming removed 3 bases from V and 0 bases from J, with 9 bases in between. This CDR3 has 14 residues. CDR3 sequence reads: CASSFFGSSYEQYF. Here the CDR3 DNA reads TGTGCCAGCAGCTTCTTTGGGAGCTCCTACGAGCAGTACTTC.

The V call is TRBV30, the J call TRBJ1-5; 7 bases line up with TRBD1. CDR1 is GTSNPN, CDR2 SVGIG, per germline (reference sequence). Unmatched junction bases numbered 6, after V lost 8 bases and J lost 2 bases. This CDR3 region has 13 residues. The CDR3 is CASRGQGNQPQHF. The CDR3 DNA is TGTGCCAGCCGCGGACAGGGCAATCAGCCCCAGCATTTT.

This clone was detected only a few times. The chain links TRBV6-5 to TRBJ1-6, with D uncertain. Trimming cost V 6 bases and J 7 bases, with 16 bases left between them. Germline V gene lookup returns CDR1 MNHEY and CDR2 SVGAGI. The CDR3 is 15 residues long. The CDR3 DNA sequence: TGTGCCAGCAGATGGGCGCGGGCGGAGAATTCACCCCTCCACTTT. It codes for CASRWARAENSPLHF.

This rearrangement joins TRBV28 to TRBJ1-5; 9 bases line up with TRBD1. The CDR3 has 16 amino acids. CDR1 is MDHEN, CDR2 SYDVKM, per germline. V was clipped by 8 bases and J by 0 bases; unmatched bases: 8. CDR3 coding DNA: TGTGCCAGCCGACAGGGGGGGGTTTATAGCAATCAGCCCCAGCATTTT. The encoded protein is CASRQGGVYSNQPQHF.

The chain joins TRBV10-1 to TRBJ2-1, with 10 bases that match TRBD1. Germline assignment: CDR1 WNHNN and CDR2 SYGVQD (reference sequence). The junction had 9 bases not matched to a gene; V was cut back by 0 bases and J by 7 bases. There are 17 residues in the CDR3. CDR3 sequence reads: CASSESLGQGSGNEQFF. CDR3 in DNA: TGCGCCAGCAGTGAGTCCTTGGGACAGGGGAGCGGTAATGAGCAGTTCTTC.

The gene calls are TRBV27 and TRBJ2-5, with TRBD1 matching 10 bases. Germline V lookup: CDR1 MNHEY, CDR2 SMNVEV (reference sequence). Trimming took 3 bases from V and 5 from J; bases not matched to a gene: 3. The CDR3 consists of 14 residues. The CDR3 here is CASSFLGQGETQYF. CDR3 sequence (DNA): TGTGCCAGCAGTTTTTTGGGACAGGGGGAGACCCAGTACTTC.

The chain links TRBV19 to TRBJ2-1, with 8 bases aligning to TRBD1. Looked up from germline, CDR1 is LNHDA and CDR2 is SQIVND (reference sequence). This CDR3 region has 12 residues. The V segment lost 5 bases and the J segment 8 bases; nucleotides outside the gene matches: 2. Written as DNA, the CDR3 is TGTGCCAGTAGTTCAGGGGGCTATGAGCAGTTCTTC. Amino acid sequence: CASSSGGYEQFF.

This clone has more than one count but fewer than ten. In nucleotides, the CDR3 is TGTGCCAGTACCCCCCGAGTAGCGGGAGTCGGGGAGCTGTTTTTT. Its translation is CASTPRVAGVGELFF. The rearrangement links TRBV19 to TRBJ2-2; TRBD2 matches 9 bases. The germline V gene encodes CDR1 LNHDA and CDR2 SQIVND (reference sequence). Trimming took 7 bases from V and 7 from J; bases not matched to a gene: 10. This CDR3 has 15 amino acids.

This clone was seen a single time. V usage is TRBV19 and J usage is TRBJ2-5, with 7 bases matching TRBD2. The CDR3 length is 14 residues. The J segment lost 5 bases and the V segment lost 4 bases, leaving 7 bases of the junction unmatched. The germline gives CDR1 LNHDA, CDR2 SQIVND (reference sequence). The CDR3 region has the DNA TGTGCCAGTAGTACCGGACTAGATGGGGAGACCCAGTACTTC. Encoded protein: CASSTGLDGETQYF. Full variable domain (remainder filled in from reference TRBV19 and TRBJ2-5): DGGITQSPKYLFRKEGQNVTLSCEQNLNHDAMYWYRQDPGQGLRLIYYSQIVNDFQKGDIAEGYSVSREKKESFPLTVTSAQKNPTAFYLCASSTGLDGETQYFGPGTRLLVL.

The gene calls are TRBV15 and TRBJ1-2, with unresolved D. The V gene lost 8 bases and the J gene lost 2 bases, with 18 bases spanning the gap. In germline, CDR1 is LNHNV, CDR2 YYDKDF (reference sequence). This CDR3 has 15 residues. CDR3 nucleotides: TGTGCCACCTCGGTTGAACGGGGTAGCAACTATGGCTACACCTTC. The encoded protein is CATSVERGSNYGYTF.

J is TRBJ1-1 and V is TRBV29-1, with D possibly TRBD1 on 6 matching bases. The germline V and J ends were trimmed by 6 bases and 7 bases, with 12 bases remaining between them. The CDR3 extends over 11 amino acids. Germline V gene data show CDR1 as SQVTM and CDR2 as ANQGSEA. The CDR3 sequence is CSVNRDLEAFF. The DNA for the CDR3 is TGCAGCGTGAACAGGGATCTTGAAGCTTTCTTT.

The chain has TRBV28 and TRBJ2-7; TRBD1 aligns across 10 bases. Losses at the gene ends were 6 bases for V and 3 bases for J; bases not matched to a gene: 8. Germline V gene data show CDR1 as MDHEN and CDR2 as SYDVKM. The CDR3 covers 15 residues. The CDR3 DNA follows: TGTGCCAGCAGCAGTCTCTGGGACAGGGGCTACGAGCAGTACTTC. This gives the protein CASSSLWDRGYEQYF.